The following is a T cell receptor (beta chain) sequence with its context. Libraries were prepared by immunoSEQ multiplex PCR; TCRdb keeps only in-frame clonotypes and omits some of them. This table has 250,000 to 300,000 clones, around nine tenths appearing once. This entry is derived from a study of blood T cell repertoires in COVID-19. About the research overall: Samples representing acute and convalescent COVID-19 were sourced from the United States, Italy and Spain. PBMCs, B-cell-depleted T cells, or T cells were the source of the cDNA or gDNA that made up the material.

Germline V CDR1 and CDR2: MNHEY, SVGEGT. Trimming shortened V by 0 bases and J by 7 bases, and 15 bases separated the two germline ends. The CDR3 is 16 residues long. This sequence joins TRBV6-2 or TRBV6-3 and TRBJ2-2; D is perhaps TRBD1 (6 bases). The TCR was taken from a woman in her sixties or seventies who had recovered from COVID-19. The sequenced material came from PBMCs or T cells enriched from blood (not recorded which). CDR3 sequence (DNA): TGTGCCAGCAGTTACTCCCTCCCTCGACAGGACGGGGAGCTGTTTTTT. Translated, it gives CASSYSLPRQDGELFF.